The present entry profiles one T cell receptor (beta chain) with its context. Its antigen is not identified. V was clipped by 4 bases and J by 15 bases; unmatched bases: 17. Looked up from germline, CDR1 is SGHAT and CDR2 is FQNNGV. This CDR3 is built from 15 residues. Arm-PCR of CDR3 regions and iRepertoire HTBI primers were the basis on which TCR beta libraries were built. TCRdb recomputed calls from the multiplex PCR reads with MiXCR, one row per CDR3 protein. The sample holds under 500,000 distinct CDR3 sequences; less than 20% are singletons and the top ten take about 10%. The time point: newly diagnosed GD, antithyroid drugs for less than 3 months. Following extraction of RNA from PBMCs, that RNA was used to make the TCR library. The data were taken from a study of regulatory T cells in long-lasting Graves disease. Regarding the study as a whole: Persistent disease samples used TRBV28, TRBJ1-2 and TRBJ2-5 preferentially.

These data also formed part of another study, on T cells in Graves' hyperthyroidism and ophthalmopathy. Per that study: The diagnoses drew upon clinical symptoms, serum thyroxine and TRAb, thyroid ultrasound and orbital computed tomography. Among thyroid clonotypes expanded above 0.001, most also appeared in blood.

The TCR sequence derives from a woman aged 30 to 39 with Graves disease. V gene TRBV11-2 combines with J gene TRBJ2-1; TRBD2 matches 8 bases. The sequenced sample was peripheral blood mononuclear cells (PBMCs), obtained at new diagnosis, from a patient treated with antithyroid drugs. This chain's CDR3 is CASSSGTSYSLSPFF. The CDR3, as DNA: TGTGCCAGCAGCTCCGGGACTAGTTACTCACTATCTCCGTTCTTC. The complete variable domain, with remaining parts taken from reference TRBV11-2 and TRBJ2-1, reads EAGVAQSPRYKIIEKRQSVAFWCNPISGHATLYWYQQILGQGPKLLIQFQNNGVVDDSQLPKDRFSAERLKGVDSTLKIQPAKLEDSAVYLCASSSGTSYSLSPFFGPGTRLTVL.